This T cell receptor (beta chain) was sequenced in a study of cytomegalovirus exposure and HLA in healthy donors. PCR used 60 Vbeta primers and 13 Jbeta primers. This table comes from immunoSEQ multiplex PCR, and its TCRdb copy is limited to in-frame clones, with some not included. The sample records about 100,000 clones, 70% to 80% being singletons. The V end lost 5 bases, the J end lost 14 bases, and 16 bases lay between the germline ends. This CDR3 is built from 12 residues. Germline assignment: CDR1 MDHEN and CDR2 SYDVKM. The chain combines TRBV28 with TRBJ2-1, with D perhaps TRBD1 (7 bases). This clonotype was sampled from a woman aged 55-69 years in good health and CMV-seropositive. Sequencing was done on a sample of PBMCs. CDR3 protein: CASSDRGTAEFF. CDR3 nucleotide sequence: TGTGCCAGCAGTGACCGCGGGACAGCCGAGTTCTTC.